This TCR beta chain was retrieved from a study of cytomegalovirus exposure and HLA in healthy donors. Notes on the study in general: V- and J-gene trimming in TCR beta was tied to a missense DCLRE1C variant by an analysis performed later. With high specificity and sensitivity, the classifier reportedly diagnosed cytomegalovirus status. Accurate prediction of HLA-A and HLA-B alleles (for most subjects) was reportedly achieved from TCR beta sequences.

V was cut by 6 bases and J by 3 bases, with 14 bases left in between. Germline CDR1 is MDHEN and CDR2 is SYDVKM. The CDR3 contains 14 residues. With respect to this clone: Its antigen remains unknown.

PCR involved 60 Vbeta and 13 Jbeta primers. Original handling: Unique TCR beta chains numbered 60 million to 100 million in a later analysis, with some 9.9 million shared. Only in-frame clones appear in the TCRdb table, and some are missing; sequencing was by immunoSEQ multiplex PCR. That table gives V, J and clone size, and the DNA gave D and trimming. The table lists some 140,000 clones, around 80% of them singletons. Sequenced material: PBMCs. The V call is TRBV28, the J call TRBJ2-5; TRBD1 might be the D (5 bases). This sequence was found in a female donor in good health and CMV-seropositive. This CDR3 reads CASSLQTEKETQYF. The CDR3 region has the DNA TGTGCCAGCAGCCTCCAGACAGAAAAAGAGACCCAGTACTTC.